These 27 T cell receptor beta chains share one sample of origin, sequenced in a study of shared clonotypes between healthy human individuals. Some clones are missing from TCRdb's copy, which holds only in-frame ones; the method was immunoSEQ multiplex PCR. The sample lists hundreds of thousands of clones, roughly 70% occurring once. Specimen: memory CD4+ T cells sorted from blood. Subset meaning: CD45RA-negative fraction. The receptors stem from a woman in her 30s in good health.

This chain connects TRBV19 to TRBJ2-1, with 10 positions matching TRBD2. The junction had 9 bases not matched to a gene; V was cut back by 6 bases and J by 7 bases. Per germline, CDR1 LNHDA and CDR2 SQIVND (reference sequence). The CDR3 has 15 amino acids. CDR3 DNA: TGTGCCAGTAGCCCCCTAGCGGGAGTGGGAAATGAGCAGTTCTTC. Amino acid sequence: CASSPLAGVGNEQFF.

The rearrangement links TRBV7-2 to TRBJ1-5; 8 positions agree with TRBD1. Unmatched junction bases numbered 8, after V lost 4 bases and J lost 6 bases. This CDR3 contains 15 residues. Germline lookup yields CDR1 SGHTA and CDR2 FQGNSA. This CDR3 is CASSWQGAVAQPQHF. The CDR3 coding sequence is TGTGCCAGCAGCTGGCAGGGGGCTGTGGCTCAGCCCCAGCATTTT.

V usage is TRBV6-6 and J usage is TRBJ2-7; D gene uncertain. From germline, CDR1 is MNHNY and CDR2 SVGAGI (reference sequence). The CDR3 spans 14 residues. V was cut by 5 bases and J by 4 bases, with 15 bases left in between. The CDR3 nucleotides are TGTGCCAGCAGTCATAATAGGTTTAGGTACGAGCAGTACTTC. Protein: CASSHNRFRYEQYF.

This clone was observed a handful of times. This sample also contains other DNA sequences that code for the same CDR3. The chain uses TRBV11-1 and TRBJ2-7; D ambiguous. CDR1 SGHAT and CDR2 FQDESV come from the germline V gene (reference sequence). Trimming stripped 3 bases from V and 0 bases from J, with 9 bases between. The CDR3 length is 14 residues. The CDR3: CASSFQRDSYEQYF. The CDR3 nucleotides are TGTGCCAGCAGCTTTCAAAGAGACTCCTACGAGCAGTACTTC.

The rearrangement joins TRBV13 to TRBJ1-2; D may be TRBD1 (5 bases). The germline V gene has CDR1 PRHDT and CDR2 FYEKMQ (reference sequence). This CDR3 has 13 amino acids. The V end was cut by 5 bases, the J end by 1 base, with 8 bases between. In DNA, the CDR3 is TGTGCCAGCAGCGCCGGACATAACTATGGCTACACCTTC. Residues: CASSAGHNYGYTF.

The rearrangement uses TRBV6-1 and TRBJ2-5, with D possibly being TRBD2 (6 bases). This CDR3 comprises 13 residues. V was cut by 2 bases and J by 11 bases, with 15 bases left in between. Germline values: CDR1 MNHNS, CDR2 SASEGT. CDR3 loop: CASSELGGADQYF. In DNA, the CDR3 is TGTGCCAGCAGTGAATTGGGGGGAGCGGATCAGTACTTC.

The rearrangement joins TRBV7-2 to TRBJ2-7, with no clear D. V dropped 1 base and J dropped 5 bases, with 12 bases sitting between them. Germline V gene data show CDR1 as SGHTA and CDR2 as FQGNSA. The CDR3 extends over 14 amino acids. CDR3 bases: TGTGCCAGCAGCTTAGGGGCTGGTGGAAACGAGCAGTACTTC. Translated, it gives CASSLGAGGNEQYF.

The gene calls are TRBV30 and TRBJ2-3; D is undetermined. Trimming removed 2 bases from V and 4 bases from J, with 7 bases in between. Germline V gives CDR1 GTSNPN, CDR2 SVGIG (reference sequence). This CDR3 region has 12 residues. The CDR3 sequence: CAWSRMADTQYF. The DNA of the CDR3 is TGTGCCTGGAGTAGAATGGCAGATACGCAGTATTTT.

There are a few counts of this clone. The chain employs TRBV27 and TRBJ2-5, with D unclear. The CDR3 is made up of 13 amino acids. Trimming cost V 3 bases and J 1 base, with 6 bases left between them. The germline V gene has CDR1 MNHEY and CDR2 SMNVEV (reference sequence). The CDR3 DNA reads TGTGCCAGCAGTTTCTCCAGCCAAGAGACCCAGTACTTC. Translating gives CASSFSSQETQYF.

This clone appeared a few times. The chain combines TRBV5-6 with TRBJ1-1; no clear D. The CDR3 has 13 residues. Germline values: CDR1 SGHDT, CDR2 YYEEEE. Trimming removed 4 bases from V and 3 bases from J, with 10 bases in between. The CDR3 here is CASSVTSDTEAFF. CDR3 nucleotide sequence: TGTGCCAGCAGCGTGACCTCGGACACTGAAGCTTTCTTT.

This clone was detected many times. J is TRBJ1-2 and V is TRBV9; no clear D gene. Looked up from germline, CDR1 is SGDLS and CDR2 is YYNGEE. Between the trimmed V and J ends, which lost 1 base and 0 bases, there was a span of 10 bases. CDR3 size: 15 residues. The CDR3 coding sequence is TGTGCCAGCAGCGTAACCCCAGAAGCTAACTATGGCTACACCTTC. As protein: CASSVTPEANYGYTF.

This clone occurred a few times. The chain employs TRBV28 and TRBJ1-4, with 8 positions matching TRBD1. Trimming took 5 bases from V and 7 from J; bases not matched to a gene: 12. Germline V CDR1 and CDR2: MDHEN, SYDVKM. The CDR3 is 16 amino acids. As DNA, the CDR3 is TGTGCCAGCAGTCCGAGTAGACAGGGGACGAGTGAAAAACTGTTTTTT. Amino acid sequence: CASSPSRQGTSEKLFF.

This clone was picked up one time. This chain joins TRBV11-2 and TRBJ1-1; D remains ambiguous. This CDR3 is built from 11 residues. CDR1 is SGHAT and CDR2 is FQNNGV in the germline V gene. V lost 4 bases and J lost 6, with 6 bases in between. CDR3 sequence reads: CASSSTAEAFF. DNA of the CDR3: TGTGCCAGCAGCTCCACAGCTGAAGCTTTCTTT.

This chain joins TRBV28 and TRBJ2-5; 10 nucleotides match TRBD1. The V and J ends lost 5 bases and 4 bases, in that order; junction bases with no gene match: 7. The CDR3 has 15 residues. Germline lookup yields CDR1 MDHEN and CDR2 SYDVKM. DNA of the CDR3: TGTGCCAGCAGTCCCTGGACAGGGGGTTTAGAGACCCAGTACTTC. Its protein product is CASSPWTGGLETQYF. The entire variable domain, with the rest obtained from reference TRBV28 and TRBJ2-5, is as follows: DVKVTQSSRYLVKRTGEKVFLECVQDMDHENMFWYRQDPGLGLRLIYFSYDVKMKEKGDIPEGYSVSREKKERFSLILESASTNQTSMYLCASSPWTGGLETQYFGPGTRLLVL.

This chain uses TRBV29-1 with TRBJ1-1, with 9 bases aligning to TRBD1. Looked up from germline, CDR1 is SQVTM and CDR2 is ANQGSEA. CDR3 length: 13 amino acids. V lost 5 bases and J lost 1; bases outside the gene matches: 2. The CDR3 loop reads CSVPGQGNTEAFF. CDR3 in DNA: TGCAGCGTTCCGGGACAGGGGAACACTGAAGCTTTCTTT. Full variable domain (remainder filled in from reference TRBV29-1 and TRBJ1-1): SAVISQKPSRDICQRGTSLTIQCQVDSQVTMMFWYRQQPGQSLTLIATANQGSEATYESGFVIDKFPISRPNLTFSTLTVSNMSPEDSSIYLCSVPGQGNTEAFFGQGTRLTVV.

This clone was found once. The V gene is TRBV5-6, the J gene TRBJ1-2, with 7 positions matching TRBD1. CDR1 and CDR2 (germline): SGHDT, YYEEEE. CDR3 length: 15 amino acids. Losses at the gene ends were 2 bases for V and 7 bases for J; bases not matched to a gene: 11. DNA of the CDR3: TGTGCCAGCAGCTTAGGAACAGGGGACTTTGGTGGCTACACCTTC. Translating gives CASSLGTGDFGGYTF.

J is TRBJ1-1 and V is TRBV27, with D perhaps matching TRBD1 (5 bases). The CDR3 is made up of 14 amino acids. Germline loops: CDR1 MNHEY, CDR2 SMNVEV (reference sequence). Trimming pared 4 bases from V and 4 bases from J, leaving 13 bases between. CDR3 nucleotides: TGTGCCAGCAGTTGGGGACCGTGGTCCACTGAAGCTTTCTTT. Its protein is CASSWGPWSTEAFF.

The chain couples TRBV6-5 to TRBJ2-7; D uncertain. Per germline, CDR1 MNHEY and CDR2 SVGAGI. Trimming stripped 6 bases from V and 5 bases from J, with 11 bases between. This CDR3 has 12 residues. The CDR3 DNA follows: TGTGCCAGCAGGGACCTCCGCGACGAGCAGTACTTC. Protein product: CASRDLRDEQYF.

Worth noting for this clone: One end of the junction does not line up with germline, which may come from a read error. The chain combines TRBV7-9 with TRBJ2-1; 9 bases agree with TRBD2. The germline V gene has CDR1 SEHNR and CDR2 FQNEAQ (reference sequence). This CDR3 comprises 16 residues. The CDR3 here is CASSLAGRDRNNEQFF. For the CDR3, the DNA is TGTGCCAGCAGCCTAGCGGGAAGGGACCGAAACAATGAGCAGTTCTTC.

The sample holds many counts of this clone. The V gene is TRBV11-3, the J gene TRBJ2-5, with D unclear. The V end was cut by 1 base, the J end by 2 bases, with 8 bases between. This CDR3 has 14 amino acids. Germline loops: CDR1 SGHNT, CDR2 YENEEA. The CDR3 coding sequence is TGTGCCAGCAGCTTAGCGGGTTCTCAAGAGACCCAGTACTTC. Translating gives CASSLAGSQETQYF.

The gene calls are TRBV27 and TRBJ2-7; 9 nucleotides match TRBD2. CDR1 is MNHEY and CDR2 is SMNVEV in the germline V gene (reference sequence). The CDR3 consists of 15 residues. V lost 3 bases, J lost 2 bases, and 5 bases stayed unmatched. CDR3 in amino acids: CASSFGREGAYEQYF. CDR3 nucleotides: TGTGCCAGCAGTTTCGGGCGGGAGGGGGCCTACGAGCAGTACTTC.

The chain is built from TRBV4-1 and TRBJ2-7, with TRBD2 matching 9 bases. There are 15 residues in the CDR3. With V trimmed by 3 bases and J by 4 bases, 7 bases remained unmatched. Germline CDR1 reads MGHRA; CDR2 reads YSYEKL. The CDR3: CASSHPTSGKYEQYF. In DNA, the CDR3 is TGCGCCAGCAGCCACCCGACTAGCGGCAAATACGAGCAGTACTTC.

The chain has TRBV28 and TRBJ2-7, with 11 positions matching TRBD2. V lost 8 bases, J lost 2 bases, and 8 bases stayed unmatched. The CDR3 runs 15 residues. Germline V CDR1 and CDR2: MDHEN, SYDVKM. CDR3 in DNA: TGTGCCAGCTCAACAGGGACTAGCGGTCCCTACGAGCAGTACTTC. Translated: CASSTGTSGPYEQYF.

The V gene is TRBV9, the J gene TRBJ1-5; D is unclear. CDR3 length equals 15 residues. The germline V gene has CDR1 SGDLS and CDR2 YYNGEE. Trimming removed 2 bases from V and 6 bases from J, with 15 bases in between. The CDR3 nucleotides are TGTGCCAGCAGCGTGTCGGGAGGGTTAGGTCAGCCCCAGCATTTT. This gives the protein CASSVSGGLGQPQHF.

This chain links TRBV5-1 with TRBJ2-1; D not certain. The CDR3 contains 16 residues. The V gene's germline CDR1 is SGHRS and CDR2 YFSETQ. V was shortened by 0 bases and J by 4 bases, with 14 bases between the two germline ends. CDR3 amino acids: CASSLEGPPGYNEQFF. The DNA for the CDR3 is TGCGCCAGCAGCTTGGAGGGCCCCCCAGGATACAATGAGCAGTTCTTC.

This clone was counted at least ten times. This sequence joins TRBV29-1 and TRBJ1-1; no clear D gene. V lost 3 bases, J lost 1 base, and 9 bases lay in between. This CDR3 is 13 amino acids long. Per germline, CDR1 SQVTM and CDR2 ANQGSEA. CDR3 in DNA: TGCAGCGTTGATAGCCCAGAGAACACTGAAGCTTTCTTT. Its protein is CSVDSPENTEAFF.

The chain joins TRBV19 to TRBJ2-1, with 11 bases lining up with TRBD2. Germline CDR1 reads LNHDA; CDR2 reads SQIVND (reference sequence). The CDR3 spans 18 residues. V gave up 6 bases and J gave up 0 bases; unmatched junction bases: 10. The CDR3 bases are TGTGCCAGTAGGCGCGGGACTAGCGGAAAGAGCTCCTACAATGAGCAGTTCTTC. Its translation is CASRRGTSGKSSYNEQFF.